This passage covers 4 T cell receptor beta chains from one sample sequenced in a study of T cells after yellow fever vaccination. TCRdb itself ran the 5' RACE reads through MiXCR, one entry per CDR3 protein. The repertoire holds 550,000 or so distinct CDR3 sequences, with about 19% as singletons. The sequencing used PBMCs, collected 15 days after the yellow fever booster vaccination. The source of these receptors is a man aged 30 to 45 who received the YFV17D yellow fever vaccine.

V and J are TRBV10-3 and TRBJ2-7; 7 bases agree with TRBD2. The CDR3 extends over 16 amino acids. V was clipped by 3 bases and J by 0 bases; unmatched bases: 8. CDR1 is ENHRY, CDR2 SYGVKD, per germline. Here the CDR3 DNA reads TGTGCCATCAGTGAAGGGCTAGCGGAGAGCTCCTACGAGCAGTACTTC. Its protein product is CAISEGLAESSYEQYF.

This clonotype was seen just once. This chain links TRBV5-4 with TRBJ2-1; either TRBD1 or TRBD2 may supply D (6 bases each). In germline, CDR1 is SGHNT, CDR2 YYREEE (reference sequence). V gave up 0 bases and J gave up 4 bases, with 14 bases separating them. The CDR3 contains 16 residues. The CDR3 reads CASSLEGRGQYNEQFF. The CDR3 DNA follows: TGTGCCAGCAGCTTGGAGGGGCGGGGACAATACAATGAGCAGTTCTTC.

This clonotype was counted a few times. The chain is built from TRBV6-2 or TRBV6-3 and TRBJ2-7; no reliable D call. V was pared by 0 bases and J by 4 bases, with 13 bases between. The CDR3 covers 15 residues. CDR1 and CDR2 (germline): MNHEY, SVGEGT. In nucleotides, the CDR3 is TGTGCCAGCAGTTACTCAGAGGACGGAGTTTACGAGCAGTACTTC. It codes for CASSYSEDGVYEQYF.

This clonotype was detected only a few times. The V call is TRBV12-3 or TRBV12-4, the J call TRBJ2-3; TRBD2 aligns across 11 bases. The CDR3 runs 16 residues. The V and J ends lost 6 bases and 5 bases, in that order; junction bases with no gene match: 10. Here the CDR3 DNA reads TGTGCCAGCAGACCCGGACTAGCGGGTCATGGAGATACGCAGTATTTT. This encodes CASRPGLAGHGDTQYF.